The TCR beta chain described here comes from a study of blood T cell repertoires in COVID-19. Across the whole study: Some COVID-19 samples were acute and others convalescent; all came from the United States, Italy and Spain. PBMCs, B-cell-depleted T cells, or T cells were the source of the cDNA or gDNA that made up the material.

The CDR3 consists of 14 residues. The V and J ends lost 1 base and 0 bases respectively, with 6 bases between them. Germline V gene sequence: CDR1 MGHRA, CDR2 YSYEKL. Study processing details: Counts of nucleated cells, estimated from reference gene primer amplification, were obtained. The repertoire was sequenced with immunoSEQ multiplex PCR; TCRdb's copy has only in-frame clones and lacks some. That table gives V, J and clone size, and the DNA gave D and trimming. This table holds approximately 30,000 clones, 89% found once. This clonotype originated in a woman aged 40 to 50 with active or convalescent COVID-19. The sample consisted of peripheral blood. The chain carries TRBV4-1 and TRBJ1-1; D gene unclear. The CDR3 is CASSQVGVNTEAFF. The CDR3 DNA follows: TGCGCCAGCAGCCAAGTCGGGGTGAACACTGAAGCTTTCTTT.